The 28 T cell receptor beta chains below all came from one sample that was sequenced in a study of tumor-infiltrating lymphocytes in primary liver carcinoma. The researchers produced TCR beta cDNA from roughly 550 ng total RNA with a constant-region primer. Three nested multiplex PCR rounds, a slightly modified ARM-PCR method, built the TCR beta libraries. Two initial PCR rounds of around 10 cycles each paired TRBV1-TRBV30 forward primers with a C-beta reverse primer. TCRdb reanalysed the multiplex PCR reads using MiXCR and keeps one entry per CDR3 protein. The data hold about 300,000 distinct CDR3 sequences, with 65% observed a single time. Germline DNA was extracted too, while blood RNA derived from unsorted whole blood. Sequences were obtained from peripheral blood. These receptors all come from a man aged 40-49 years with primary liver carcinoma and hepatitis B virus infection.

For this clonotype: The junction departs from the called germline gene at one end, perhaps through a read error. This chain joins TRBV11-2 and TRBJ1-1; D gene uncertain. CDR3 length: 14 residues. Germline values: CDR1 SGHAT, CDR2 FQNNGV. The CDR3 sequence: CTSSMAGGNTEAFF. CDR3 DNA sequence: TGTACCAGCAGCATGGCGGGCGGGAACACTGAAGCTTTCTTT.

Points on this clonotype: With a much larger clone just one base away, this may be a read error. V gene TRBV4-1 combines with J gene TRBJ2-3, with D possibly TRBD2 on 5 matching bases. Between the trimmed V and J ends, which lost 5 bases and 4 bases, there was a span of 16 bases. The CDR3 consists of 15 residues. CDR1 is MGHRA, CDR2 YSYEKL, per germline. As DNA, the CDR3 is TGCGCCAGCAGCTTTTGGGGAGAGGTAGCAGATACGCAGTATTTT. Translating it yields CASSFWGEVADTQYF.

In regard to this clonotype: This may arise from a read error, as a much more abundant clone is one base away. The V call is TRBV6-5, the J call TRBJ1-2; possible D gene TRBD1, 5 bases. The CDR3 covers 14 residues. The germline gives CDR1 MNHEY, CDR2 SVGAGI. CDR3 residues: CASNYAGANYGYTF. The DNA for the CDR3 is TGTGCCAGCAATTACGCGGGGGCTAACTATGGCTACACCTTC.

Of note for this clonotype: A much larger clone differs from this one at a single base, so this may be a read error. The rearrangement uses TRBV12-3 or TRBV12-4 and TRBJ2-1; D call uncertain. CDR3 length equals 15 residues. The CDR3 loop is CASSQDGSSFNEQFF. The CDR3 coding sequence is TGTGCCAGCAGCCAGGATGGAAGCTCCTTCAATGAGCAGTTCTTC.

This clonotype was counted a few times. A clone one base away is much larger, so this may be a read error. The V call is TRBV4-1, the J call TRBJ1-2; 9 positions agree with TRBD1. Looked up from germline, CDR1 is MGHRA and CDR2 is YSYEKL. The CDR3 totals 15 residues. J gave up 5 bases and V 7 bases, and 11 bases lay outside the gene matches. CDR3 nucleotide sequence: TGCGCCAGCAACGCAAGGGACAGGGCTATGTATGGCTACACCTTC. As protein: CASNARDRAMYGYTF.

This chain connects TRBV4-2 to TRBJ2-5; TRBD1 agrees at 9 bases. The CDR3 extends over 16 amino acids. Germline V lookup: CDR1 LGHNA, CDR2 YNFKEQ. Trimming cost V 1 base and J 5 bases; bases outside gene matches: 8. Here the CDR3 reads CASSQVTGQGNETQYF. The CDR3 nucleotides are TGTGCCAGCAGCCAAGTAACGGGACAGGGTAATGAGACCCAGTACTTC.

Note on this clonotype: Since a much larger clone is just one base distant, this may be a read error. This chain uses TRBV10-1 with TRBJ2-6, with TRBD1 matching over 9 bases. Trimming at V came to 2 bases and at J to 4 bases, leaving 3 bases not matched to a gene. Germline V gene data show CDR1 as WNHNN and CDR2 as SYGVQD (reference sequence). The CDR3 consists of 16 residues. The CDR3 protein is CASSERTGVGANVLTF. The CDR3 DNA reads TGCGCCAGCAGTGAGAGGACAGGGGTCGGGGCCAACGTCCTGACTTTC.

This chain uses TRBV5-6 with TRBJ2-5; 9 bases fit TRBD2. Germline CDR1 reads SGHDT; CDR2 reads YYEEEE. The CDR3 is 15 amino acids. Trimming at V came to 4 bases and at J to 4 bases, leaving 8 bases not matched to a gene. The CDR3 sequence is CASSAGGGLVETQYF. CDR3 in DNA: TGTGCCAGCAGCGCGGGGGGGGGATTGGTAGAGACCCAGTACTTC. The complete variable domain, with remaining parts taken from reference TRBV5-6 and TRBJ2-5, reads DAGVTQSPTHLIKTRGQQVTLRCSPKSGHDTVSWYQQALGQGPQFIFQYYEEEERQRGNFPDRFSGHQFPNYSSELNVNALLLGDSALYLCASSAGGGLVETQYFGPGTRLLVL.

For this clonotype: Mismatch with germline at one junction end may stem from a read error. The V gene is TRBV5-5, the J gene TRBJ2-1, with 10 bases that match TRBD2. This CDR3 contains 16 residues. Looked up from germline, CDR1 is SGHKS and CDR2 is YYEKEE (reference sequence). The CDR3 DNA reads TGTGCCAGCAGCGGATCCGGGACTAGCGAGTTCAATGATCAGTTCTTC. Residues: CASSGSGTSEFNDQFF.

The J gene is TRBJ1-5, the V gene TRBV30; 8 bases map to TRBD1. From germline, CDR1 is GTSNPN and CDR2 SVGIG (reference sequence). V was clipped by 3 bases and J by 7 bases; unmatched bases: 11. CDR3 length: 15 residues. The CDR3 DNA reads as TGTGCCTGGAGAGGGCAGGGGGCGCTGAAACAGCCCCAGCATTTT. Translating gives CAWRGQGALKQPQHF.

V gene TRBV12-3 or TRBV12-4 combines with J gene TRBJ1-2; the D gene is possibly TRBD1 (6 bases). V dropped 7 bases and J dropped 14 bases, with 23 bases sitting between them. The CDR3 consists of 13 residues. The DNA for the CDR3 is TGTGCCAGCAAGACCGGGGACGGGGGCCCTTGGACCTTC. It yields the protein CASKTGDGGPWTF.

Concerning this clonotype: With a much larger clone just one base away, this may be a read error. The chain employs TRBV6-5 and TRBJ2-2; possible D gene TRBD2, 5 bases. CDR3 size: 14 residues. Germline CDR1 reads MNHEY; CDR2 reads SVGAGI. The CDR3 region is CVSSYGANTGELFF. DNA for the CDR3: TGTGTCAGCAGTTACGGGGCGAACACCGGGGAGCTGTTTTTT.

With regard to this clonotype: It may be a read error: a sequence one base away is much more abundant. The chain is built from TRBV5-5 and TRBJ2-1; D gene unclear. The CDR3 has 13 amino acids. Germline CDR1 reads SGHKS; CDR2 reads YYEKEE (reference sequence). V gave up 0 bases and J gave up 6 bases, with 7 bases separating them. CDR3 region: CASSLGVFNEQFF. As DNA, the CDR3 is TGTGCCAGCAGCTTGGGAGTTTTCAATGAGCAGTTCTTC.

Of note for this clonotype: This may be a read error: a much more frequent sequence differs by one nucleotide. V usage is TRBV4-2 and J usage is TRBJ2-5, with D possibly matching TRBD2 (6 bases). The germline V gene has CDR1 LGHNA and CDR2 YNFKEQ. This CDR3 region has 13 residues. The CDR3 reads CASSPGTPETQCF. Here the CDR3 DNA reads TGTGCCAGCAGCCCCGGGACTCCAGAGACCCAGTGCTTC.

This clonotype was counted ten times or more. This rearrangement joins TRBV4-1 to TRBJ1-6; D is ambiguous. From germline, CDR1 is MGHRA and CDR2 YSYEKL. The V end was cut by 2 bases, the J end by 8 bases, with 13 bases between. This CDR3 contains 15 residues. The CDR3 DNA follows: TGCGCCAGCAGCCAACAGGAGGAGAGGGATTCACCCCTCCACTTT. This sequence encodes CASSQQEERDSPLHF.

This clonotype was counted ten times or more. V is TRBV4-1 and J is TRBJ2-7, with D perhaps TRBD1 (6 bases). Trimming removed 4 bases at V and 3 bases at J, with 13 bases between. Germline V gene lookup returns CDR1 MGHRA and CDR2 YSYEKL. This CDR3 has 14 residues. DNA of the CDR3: TGCGCCAGCAGCCTCCGGACAGAAAACTACGAGCAGTACTTC. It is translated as CASSLRTENYEQYF.

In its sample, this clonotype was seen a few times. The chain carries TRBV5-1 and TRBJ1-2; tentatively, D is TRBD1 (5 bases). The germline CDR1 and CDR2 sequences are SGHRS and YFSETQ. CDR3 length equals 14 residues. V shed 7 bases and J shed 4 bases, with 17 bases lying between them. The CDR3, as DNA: TGCGCCAGCCAACCGACAGCGGAAGCCTATGGCTACACCTTC. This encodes CASQPTAEAYGYTF. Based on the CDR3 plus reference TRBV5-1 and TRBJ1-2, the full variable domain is KAGVTQTPRYLIKTRGQQVTLSCSPISGHRSVSWYQQTPGQGLQFLFEYFSETQRNKGNFPGRFSGRQFSNSRSEMNVSTLELGDSALYLCASQPTAEAYGYTFGSGTRLTVV.

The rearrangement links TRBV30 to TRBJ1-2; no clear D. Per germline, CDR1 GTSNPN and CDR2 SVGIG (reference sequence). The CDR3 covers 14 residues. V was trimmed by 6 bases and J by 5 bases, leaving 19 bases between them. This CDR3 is CACLPLGSTYGYTF. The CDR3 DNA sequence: TGTGCCTGCCTCCCATTGGGTTCTACGTATGGCTACACCTTC.

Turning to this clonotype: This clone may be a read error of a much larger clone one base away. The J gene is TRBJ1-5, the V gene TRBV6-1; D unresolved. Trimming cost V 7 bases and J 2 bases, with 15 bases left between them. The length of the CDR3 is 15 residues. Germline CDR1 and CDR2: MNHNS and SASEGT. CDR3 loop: CASTRTGEGNQPQHF. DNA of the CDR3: TGTGCCAGCACTCGGACGGGCGAGGGCAATCAGCCCCAGCATTTT.

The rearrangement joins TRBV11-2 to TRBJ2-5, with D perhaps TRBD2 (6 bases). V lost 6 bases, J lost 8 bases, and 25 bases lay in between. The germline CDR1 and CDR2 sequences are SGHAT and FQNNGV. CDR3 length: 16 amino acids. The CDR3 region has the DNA TGTGCCAGCAGATCCCGGGACTCGGCCCACCAGGATACCCAGTACTTC. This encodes CASRSRDSAHQDTQYF.

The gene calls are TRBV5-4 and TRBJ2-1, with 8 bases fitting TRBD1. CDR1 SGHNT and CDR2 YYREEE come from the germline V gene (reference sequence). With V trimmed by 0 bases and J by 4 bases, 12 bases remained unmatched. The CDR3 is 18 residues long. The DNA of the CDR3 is TGTGCCAGCAGCTTGGAAGCAGGGGGCCTTACCCTTTACAATGAGCAGTTCTTC. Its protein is CASSLEAGGLTLYNEQFF.

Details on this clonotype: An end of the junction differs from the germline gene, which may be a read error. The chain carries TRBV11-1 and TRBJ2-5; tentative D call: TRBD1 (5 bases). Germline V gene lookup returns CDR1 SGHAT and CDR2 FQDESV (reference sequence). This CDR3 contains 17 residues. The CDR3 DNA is TGTGCCGGCAGCCTCAGTATTAGTGGGGCTAACCAAGAGACCCAGTACTTC. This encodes CAGSLSISGANQETQYF.

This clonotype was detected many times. CDR3 in amino acids: CASSPTYNEQFF. CDR3 DNA: TGTGCCAGCAGCCCCACCTACAATGAGCAGTTCTTC. The chain joins TRBV12-3 or TRBV12-4 to TRBJ2-1; the D is unclear. The germline V and J ends were trimmed by 6 bases and 2 bases, with 5 bases remaining between them. The CDR3 runs 12 residues.

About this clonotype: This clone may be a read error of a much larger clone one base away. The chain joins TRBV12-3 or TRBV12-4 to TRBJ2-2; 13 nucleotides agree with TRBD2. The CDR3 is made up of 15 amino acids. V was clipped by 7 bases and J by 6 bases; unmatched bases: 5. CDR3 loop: CASNRLAGGSGELFF. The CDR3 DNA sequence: TGTGCCAGCAACAGACTAGCGGGAGGCTCCGGGGAGCTGTTTTTT.

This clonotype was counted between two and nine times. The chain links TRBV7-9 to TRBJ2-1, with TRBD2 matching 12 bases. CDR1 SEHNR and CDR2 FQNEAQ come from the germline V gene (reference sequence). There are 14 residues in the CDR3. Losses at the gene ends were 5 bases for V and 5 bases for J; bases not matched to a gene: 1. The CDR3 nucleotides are TGTGCCAGCAGCCGACTAGCGGGAGACAATGAGCAGTTCTTC. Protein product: CASSRLAGDNEQFF. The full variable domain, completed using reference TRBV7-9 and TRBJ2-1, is DTGVSQNPRHKITKRGQNVTFRCDPISEHNRLYWYRQTLGQGPEFLTYFQNEAQLEKSRLLSDRFSAERPKGSFSTLEIQRTEQGDSAMYLCASSRLAGDNEQFFGPGTRLTVL.

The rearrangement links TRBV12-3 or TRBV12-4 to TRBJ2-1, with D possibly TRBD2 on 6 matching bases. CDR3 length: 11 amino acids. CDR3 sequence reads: CVSSLGLSEFF. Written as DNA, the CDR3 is TGTGTAAGCAGTTTAGGACTATCGGAGTTCTTC.

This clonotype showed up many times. DNA of the CDR3: TGTGCCAGCAGTCTAGCGGGAGCGCCCACAGATACGCAGTATTTT. Its protein is CASSLAGAPTDTQYF. This sequence joins TRBV6-1 and TRBJ2-3; 10 bases line up with TRBD2. Germline-derived CDR1 and CDR2 are MNHNS and SASEGT. The J segment lost 2 bases and the V segment lost 5 bases, leaving 4 bases of the junction unmatched. The CDR3 length is 15 residues.

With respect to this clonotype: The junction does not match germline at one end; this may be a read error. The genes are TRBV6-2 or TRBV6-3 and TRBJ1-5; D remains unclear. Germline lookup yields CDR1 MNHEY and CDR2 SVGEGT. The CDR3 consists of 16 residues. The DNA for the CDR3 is TGTGCCAGCACCAAGGAGAATTTAGTGAACAATCAGCACCAGCATTTT. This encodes CASTKENLVNNQHQHF.